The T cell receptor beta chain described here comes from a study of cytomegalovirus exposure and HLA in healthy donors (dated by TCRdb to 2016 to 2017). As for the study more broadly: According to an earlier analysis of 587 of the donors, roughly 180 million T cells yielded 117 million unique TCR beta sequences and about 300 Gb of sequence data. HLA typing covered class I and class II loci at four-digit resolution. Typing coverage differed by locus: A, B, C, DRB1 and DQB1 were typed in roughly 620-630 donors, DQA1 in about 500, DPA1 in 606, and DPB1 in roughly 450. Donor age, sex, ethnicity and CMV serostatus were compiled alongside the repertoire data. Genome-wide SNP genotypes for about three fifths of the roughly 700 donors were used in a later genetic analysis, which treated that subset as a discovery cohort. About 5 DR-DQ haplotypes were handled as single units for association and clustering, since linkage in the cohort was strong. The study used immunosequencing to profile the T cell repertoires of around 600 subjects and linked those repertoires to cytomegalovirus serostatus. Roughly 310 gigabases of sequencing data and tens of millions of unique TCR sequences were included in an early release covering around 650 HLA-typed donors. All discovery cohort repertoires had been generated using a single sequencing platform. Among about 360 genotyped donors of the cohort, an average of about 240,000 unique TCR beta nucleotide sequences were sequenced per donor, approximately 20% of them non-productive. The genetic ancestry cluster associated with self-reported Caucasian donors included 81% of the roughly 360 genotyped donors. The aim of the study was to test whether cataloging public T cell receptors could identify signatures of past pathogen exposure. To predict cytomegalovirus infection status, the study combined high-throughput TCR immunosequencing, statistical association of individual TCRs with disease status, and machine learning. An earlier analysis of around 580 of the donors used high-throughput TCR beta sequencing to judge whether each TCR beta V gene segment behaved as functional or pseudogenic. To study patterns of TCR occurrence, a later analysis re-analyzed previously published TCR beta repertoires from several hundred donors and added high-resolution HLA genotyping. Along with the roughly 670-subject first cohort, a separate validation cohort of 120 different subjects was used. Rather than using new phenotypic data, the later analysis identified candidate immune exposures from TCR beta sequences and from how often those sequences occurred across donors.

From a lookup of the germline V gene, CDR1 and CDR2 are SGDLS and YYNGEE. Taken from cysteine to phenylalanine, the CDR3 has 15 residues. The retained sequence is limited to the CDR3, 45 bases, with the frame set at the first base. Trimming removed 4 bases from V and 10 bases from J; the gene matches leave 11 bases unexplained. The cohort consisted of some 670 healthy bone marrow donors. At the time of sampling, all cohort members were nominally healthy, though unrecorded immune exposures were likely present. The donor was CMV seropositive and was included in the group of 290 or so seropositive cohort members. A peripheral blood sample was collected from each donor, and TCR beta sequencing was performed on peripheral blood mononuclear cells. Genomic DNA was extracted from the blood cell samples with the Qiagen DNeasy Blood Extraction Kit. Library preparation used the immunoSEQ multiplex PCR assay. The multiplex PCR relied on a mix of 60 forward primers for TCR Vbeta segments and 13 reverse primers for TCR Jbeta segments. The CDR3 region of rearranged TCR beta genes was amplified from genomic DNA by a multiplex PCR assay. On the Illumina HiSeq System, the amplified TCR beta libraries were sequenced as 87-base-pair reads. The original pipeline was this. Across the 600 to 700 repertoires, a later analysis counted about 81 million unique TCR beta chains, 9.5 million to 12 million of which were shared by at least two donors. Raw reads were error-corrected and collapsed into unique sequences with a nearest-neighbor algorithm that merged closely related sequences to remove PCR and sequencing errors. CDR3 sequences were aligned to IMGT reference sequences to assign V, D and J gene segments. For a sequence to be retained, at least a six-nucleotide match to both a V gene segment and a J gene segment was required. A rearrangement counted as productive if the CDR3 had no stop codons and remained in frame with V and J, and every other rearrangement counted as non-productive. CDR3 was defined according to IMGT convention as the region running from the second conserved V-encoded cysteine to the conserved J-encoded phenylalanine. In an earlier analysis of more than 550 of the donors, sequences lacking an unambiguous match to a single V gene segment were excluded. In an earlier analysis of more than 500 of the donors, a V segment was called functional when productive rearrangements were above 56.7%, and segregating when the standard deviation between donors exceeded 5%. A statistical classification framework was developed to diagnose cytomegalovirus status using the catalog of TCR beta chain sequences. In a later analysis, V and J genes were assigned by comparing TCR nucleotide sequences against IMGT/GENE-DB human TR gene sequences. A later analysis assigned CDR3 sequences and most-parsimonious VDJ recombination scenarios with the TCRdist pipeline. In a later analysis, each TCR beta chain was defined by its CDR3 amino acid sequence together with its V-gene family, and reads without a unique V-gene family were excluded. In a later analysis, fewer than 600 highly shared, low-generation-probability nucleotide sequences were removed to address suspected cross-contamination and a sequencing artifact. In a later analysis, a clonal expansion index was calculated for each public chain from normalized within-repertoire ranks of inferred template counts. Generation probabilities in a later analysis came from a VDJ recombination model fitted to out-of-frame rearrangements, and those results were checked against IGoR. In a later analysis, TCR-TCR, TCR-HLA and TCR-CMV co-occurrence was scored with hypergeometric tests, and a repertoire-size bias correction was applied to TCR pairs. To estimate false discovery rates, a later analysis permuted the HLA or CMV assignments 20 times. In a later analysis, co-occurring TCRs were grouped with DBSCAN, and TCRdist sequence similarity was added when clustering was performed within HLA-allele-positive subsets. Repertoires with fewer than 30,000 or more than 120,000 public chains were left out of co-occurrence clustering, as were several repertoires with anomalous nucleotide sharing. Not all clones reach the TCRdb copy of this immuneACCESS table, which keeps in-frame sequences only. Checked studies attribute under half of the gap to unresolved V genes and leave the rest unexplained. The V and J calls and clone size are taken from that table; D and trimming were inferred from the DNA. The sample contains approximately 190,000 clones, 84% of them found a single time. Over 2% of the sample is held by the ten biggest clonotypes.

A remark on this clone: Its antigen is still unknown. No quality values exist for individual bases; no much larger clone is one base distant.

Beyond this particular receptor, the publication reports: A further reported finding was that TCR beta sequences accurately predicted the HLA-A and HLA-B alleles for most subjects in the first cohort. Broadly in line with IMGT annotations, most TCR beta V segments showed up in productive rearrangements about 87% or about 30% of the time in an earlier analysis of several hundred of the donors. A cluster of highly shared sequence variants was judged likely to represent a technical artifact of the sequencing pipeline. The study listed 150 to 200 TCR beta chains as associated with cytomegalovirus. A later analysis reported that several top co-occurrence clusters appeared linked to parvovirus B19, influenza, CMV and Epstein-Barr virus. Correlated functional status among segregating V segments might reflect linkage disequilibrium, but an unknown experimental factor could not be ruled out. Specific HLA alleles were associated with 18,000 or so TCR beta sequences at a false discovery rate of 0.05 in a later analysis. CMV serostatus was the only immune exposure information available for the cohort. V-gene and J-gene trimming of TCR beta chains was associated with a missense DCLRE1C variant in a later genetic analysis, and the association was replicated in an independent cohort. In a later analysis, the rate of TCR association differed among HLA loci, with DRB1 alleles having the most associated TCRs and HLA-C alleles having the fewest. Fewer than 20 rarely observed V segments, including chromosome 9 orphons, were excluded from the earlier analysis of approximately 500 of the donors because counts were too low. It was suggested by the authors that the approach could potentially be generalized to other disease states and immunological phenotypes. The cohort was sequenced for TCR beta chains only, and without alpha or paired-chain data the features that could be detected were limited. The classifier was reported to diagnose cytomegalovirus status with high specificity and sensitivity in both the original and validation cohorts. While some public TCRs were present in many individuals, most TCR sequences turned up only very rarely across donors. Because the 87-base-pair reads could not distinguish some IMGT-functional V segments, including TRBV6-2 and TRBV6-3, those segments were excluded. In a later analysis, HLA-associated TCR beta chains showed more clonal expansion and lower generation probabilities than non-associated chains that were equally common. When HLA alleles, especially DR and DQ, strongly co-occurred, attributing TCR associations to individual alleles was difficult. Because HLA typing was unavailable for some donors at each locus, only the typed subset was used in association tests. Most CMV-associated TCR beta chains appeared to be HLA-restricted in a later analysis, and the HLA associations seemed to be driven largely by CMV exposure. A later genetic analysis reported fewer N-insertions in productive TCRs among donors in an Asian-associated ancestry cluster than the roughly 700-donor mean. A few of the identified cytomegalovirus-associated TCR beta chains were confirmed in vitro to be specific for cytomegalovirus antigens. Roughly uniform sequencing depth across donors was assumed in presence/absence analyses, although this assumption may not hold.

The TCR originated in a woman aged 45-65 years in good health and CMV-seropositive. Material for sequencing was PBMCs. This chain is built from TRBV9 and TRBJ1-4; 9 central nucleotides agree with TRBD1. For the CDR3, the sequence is CASSSDSGQGRKLFF. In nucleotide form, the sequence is TGTGCCAGCAGCTCAGACTCGGGACAGGGAAGAAAACTGTTTTTT. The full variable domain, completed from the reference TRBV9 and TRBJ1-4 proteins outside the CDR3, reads DSGVTQTPKHLITATGQRVTLRCSPRSGDLSVYWYQQSLDQGLQFLIQYYNGEERAKGNILERFSAQQFPDLHSELNLSSLELGDSALYFCASSSDSGQGRKLFFGSGTQLSVL.